This TCR beta chain was profiled in a study of cytomegalovirus exposure and HLA in healthy donors. 60 Vbeta and 13 Jbeta primers were used in PCR. TCRdb's table, derived via immunoSEQ multiplex PCR, lists solely in-frame clones and lacks some. The sample gives roughly 100,000 clones, roughly 74% of which show up once; under 2% is in the top ten. All the people who gave samples were healthy bone marrow donors. With 4 bases removed from V and 2 bases from J, the gap between germline ends came to 24 bases. This CDR3 spans 19 amino acids. Germline assignment: CDR1 MNHEY and CDR2 SMNVEV (reference sequence).

The sequenced material came from PBMCs. V usage is TRBV27 and J usage is TRBJ1-5; the D gene is possibly TRBD1 (5 bases). This receptor was identified in a woman aged 40-49 years in good health and CMV-seronegative. The CDR3 reads CASSYHRKSFYSGNQPQHF. DNA for the CDR3: TGTGCCAGCAGTTATCACAGGAAAAGTTTTTATAGTGGCAATCAGCCCCAGCATTTT.